Listed below are T cell receptor beta chains from one sample, sequenced in a study of cytomegalovirus exposure and HLA in healthy donors. Produced via immunoSEQ multiplex PCR; TCRdb's table is partial and in-frame only. In all, the sample yields 130,000 to 150,000 clones. The source material was PBMCs. The receptors were gathered from a woman in her 50s in good health and CMV-seronegative. The CDR3 runs from the conserved cysteine through the conserved F or W. The D gene is left open where the match is weak.

d_call cdr3_length j_call v_call cdr3_nt cdr3_aa
. 16 TRBJ2-6 TRBV28 TGTGCCAGCAGCTCCCCCCGTTGGGGCGGGGCCAACGTCCTGACTTTC CASSSPRWGGANVLTF
. 12 TRBJ2-5 TRBV7-2 TGTGCCAGCAGCCAAATGAGGGAGACCCAGTACTTC CASSQMRETQYF
TRBD2 14 TRBJ2-1 TRBV19 TGTGCCAGTAGTCAGGGACTAGGAAGGAATGAGCAGTTCTTC CASSQGLGRNEQFF
. 16 TRBJ2-7 TRBV7-2 TGTGCCAGCAGCTATAGCACCGGGATCAACACCTACGAGCAGTACTTC CASSYSTGINTYEQYF
TRBD1 16 TRBJ2-3 TRBV19 TGTGCCAGTAGCTCAGGAGGACAGGGGGCAACAGATACGCAGTATTTT CASSSGGQGATDTQYF
. 13 TRBJ2-5 TRBV5-4 TGTGCCAGCACCGTTAGCTTGGGAGAGACCCAGTACTTC CASTVSLGETQYF
TRBD2 17 TRBJ2-3 TRBV7-2 TGTGCCAGCAGCTTAACAGCGGGAGGAGGGGGCACAGATACGCAGTATTTT CASSLTAGGGGTDTQYF
TRBD2 14 TRBJ2-1 TRBV27 TGTGCCAGCAGTTTAGTCCTGGCGGGAGTTAAAGCGATCTTC CASSLVLAGVKAIF
TRBD1 16 TRBJ1-5 TRBV6-6 TGTGCCACCACTTTCCTTGGACAGGGGGCTAATCAGCCCCAGCATTTT CATTFLGQGANQPQHF
. 15 TRBJ2-1 TRBV5-1 TGCGCCAGCAGCGGCGGGACGGCCGAGAGAGATGAGCAGTTCTTC CASSGGTAERDEQFF
. 13 TRBJ2-5 TRBV6-1 TGTGCCAGCAGTGGATCAGGGGAAGAGACCCAGTACTTC CASSGSGEETQYF
. 11 TRBJ2-1 TRBV29-1 TGCAGCGTTGAACCCGCGTGTGAGCAGTTCTTC CSVEPACEQFF
. 16 TRBJ2-1 TRBV27 TGTGCCAGCAGTTCGCCCCGGGTCCTAGGGGGGGATGAGCAGTTCTTC CASSSPRVLGGDEQFF
TRBD1 17 TRBJ2-5 TRBV7-9 TGTGCCAGCAGCCCACGCCCCCGGGACAGGGGAGAGGAGACCCAGTACTTC CASSPRPRDRGEETQYF
TRBD2 13 TRBJ2-1 TRBV7-9 TGTGCCAGCAGCTTACTAGCGGCCAATGAGCAGTTCTTC CASSLLAANEQFF
. 13 TRBJ1-5 TRBV9 TGTGCCAGCAGCGTAGGGTCAGCGTCGCCCCAGCATTTT CASSVGSASPQHF
. 16 TRBJ1-3 TRBV28 TGTGCCAGCGTGAAACCTGGAGCGAGGTCTGGAAACACCATATATTTT CASVKPGARSGNTIYF
TRBD1 14 TRBJ1-4 TRBV30 TGTGCCTGGACAGATGACAGGGCGAGAGAAAAACTGTTTTTT CAWTDDRAREKLFF
. 16 TRBJ2-5 TRBV4-1 TGCGCCAGCAGCCAAGTCGGCAGGGCACCTCAAGAGACCCAGTACTTC CASSQVGRAPQETQYF
. 15 TRBJ1-2 TRBV6-5 TGTGCCAGCAGTTACTCGCGGCAGGGGAGGGAGGGCTACACCTTC CASSYSRQGREGYTF
TRBD2 15 TRBJ2-1 TRBV5-6 TGTGCCAGCAGCCACGGACTAGCGGGGGACAATGAGCAGTTCTTC CASSHGLAGDNEQFF
TRBD2 14 TRBJ2-7 TRBV7-9 TGTGCCAGCACCGTTGGGACTATAGAGTACGAGCAGTACTTC CASTVGTIEYEQYF
. 19 TRBJ2-3 TRBV18 TGTGCCATCCCCCCCCTAATTGGAGAGGGAGTCATTAAGGGAGATACGCAGTATTTT CAIPPLIGEGVIKGDTQYF
TRBD2 16 TRBJ2-7 TRBV28 TGTGCCAGCAGTTCCCCTGGGATAGCGGGAGTTGGGGAGCAGTACTTC CASSSPGIAGVGEQYF
. 15 TRBJ1-3 TRBV5-1 TGCGCCAGCAGCTTGGAAGCGGGGCTCGGAAACACCATATATTTT CASSLEAGLGNTIYF
TRBD2 18 TRBJ2-5 TRBV7-2 TGTGCCAGCAGCTTGAAGACGTCTAGCGGGGGAGTGCCACGGACCCAGTACTTC CASSLKTSSGGVPRTQYF